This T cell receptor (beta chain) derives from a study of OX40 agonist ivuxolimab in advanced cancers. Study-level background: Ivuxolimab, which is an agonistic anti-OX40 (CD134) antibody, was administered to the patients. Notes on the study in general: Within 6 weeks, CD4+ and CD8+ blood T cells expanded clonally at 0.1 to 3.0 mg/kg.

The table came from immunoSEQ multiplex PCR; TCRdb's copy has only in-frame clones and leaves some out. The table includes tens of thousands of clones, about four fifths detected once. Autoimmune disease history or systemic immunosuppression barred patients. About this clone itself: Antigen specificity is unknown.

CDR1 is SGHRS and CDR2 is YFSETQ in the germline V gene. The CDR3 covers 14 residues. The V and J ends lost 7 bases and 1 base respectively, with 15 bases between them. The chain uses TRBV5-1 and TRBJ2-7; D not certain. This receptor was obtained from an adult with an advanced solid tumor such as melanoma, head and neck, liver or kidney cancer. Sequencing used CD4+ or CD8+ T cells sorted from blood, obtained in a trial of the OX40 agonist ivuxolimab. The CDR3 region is CASSEGALSYEQYF. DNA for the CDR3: TGCGCCAGCTCAGAAGGAGCCCTTTCCTACGAGCAGTACTTC.